The rows below give T cell receptor beta chains drawn from one sample of a study of blood T cell repertoires in COVID-19. Measured with immunoSEQ multiplex PCR; TCRdb has only the in-frame clones, and not every one. This sample yields 200,000 to 250,000 clones, of which 70% to 85% are seen a single time; 15% belongs to the top ten. Sequenced: PBMCs or T cells enriched from blood (not recorded which). Source of these receptors: a man between 35 and 55 years old who had recovered from COVID-19. Each CDR3 is given with its conserved first and last residue. The order of the fields is V gene, D gene, J gene, CDR3 protein. D genes are given only for firm matches.

v_call: TRBV5-1
d_call: .
j_call: TRBJ2-5
cdr3_aa: CASSYGGAYETQYF

v_call: TRBV19
d_call: .
j_call: TRBJ2-3
cdr3_aa: CASSIQRSDTQYF

v_call: TRBV29-1
d_call: TRBD1
j_call: TRBJ1-1
cdr3_aa: CSVWTGVFHTEAFF

v_call: TRBV5-4
d_call: .
j_call: TRBJ1-2
cdr3_aa: CASSSGQSDYGYTF

v_call: TRBV9
d_call: TRBD1
j_call: TRBJ2-2
cdr3_aa: CASSGRQGRPGELFF

v_call: TRBV10-3
d_call: .
j_call: TRBJ2-5
cdr3_aa: CATAGRTQETQYF

v_call: TRBV24-1
d_call: TRBD1
j_call: TRBJ2-1
cdr3_aa: CATSDPRDSYNEQFF

v_call: TRBV19
d_call: .
j_call: TRBJ1-4
cdr3_aa: CASSPPGLTNEKLFF

v_call: TRBV5-1
d_call: .
j_call: TRBJ1-2
cdr3_aa: CASSAGHFTYGYTF

v_call: TRBV5-1
d_call: TRBD2
j_call: TRBJ2-3
cdr3_aa: CASSPLGRGGTDTQYF

v_call: TRBV10-3
d_call: TRBD1
j_call: TRBJ2-7
cdr3_aa: CAISEGDRGESLCEQYF

v_call: TRBV11-1
d_call: TRBD2
j_call: TRBJ2-1
cdr3_aa: CASSLKLASSYNEQFF

v_call: TRBV28
d_call: TRBD2
j_call: TRBJ2-1
cdr3_aa: CASSLRTSYNEQFF

v_call: TRBV10-2
d_call: .
j_call: TRBJ2-1
cdr3_aa: CASSEINNEQFF

v_call: TRBV10-3
d_call: .
j_call: TRBJ1-2
cdr3_aa: CAISETAQVKYGYTF

v_call: TRBV28
d_call: .
j_call: TRBJ1-1
cdr3_aa: CASSSQGFGSGEAFF

v_call: TRBV5-8
d_call: TRBD2
j_call: TRBJ2-7
cdr3_aa: CASSLRRGGLIEQYF

v_call: TRBV7-6
d_call: .
j_call: TRBJ2-3
cdr3_aa: CASSLKQGTSTDTQYF

v_call: TRBV2
d_call: .
j_call: TRBJ1-2
cdr3_aa: CASSDIRTGGGYTF

v_call: TRBV10-3
d_call: .
j_call: TRBJ2-7
cdr3_aa: CAISDRDKDRAYEQYF

v_call: TRBV14
d_call: TRBD2
j_call: TRBJ2-3
cdr3_aa: CASSQGYPERGVTDTQYF

v_call: TRBV18
d_call: .
j_call: TRBJ1-5
cdr3_aa: CASSPSGSNQPQHF

v_call: TRBV18
d_call: TRBD2
j_call: TRBJ2-7
cdr3_aa: CASSPTSGVYEQYF

v_call: TRBV19
d_call: .
j_call: TRBJ1-1
cdr3_aa: CASSIGGKNTEAFF

v_call: TRBV11-2
d_call: .
j_call: TRBJ2-2
cdr3_aa: CASPGLRNTGELFF

v_call: TRBV28
d_call: .
j_call: TRBJ2-1
cdr3_aa: CASDRRASYNEQFF

v_call: TRBV12-5
d_call: TRBD1
j_call: TRBJ1-6
cdr3_aa: CASGGDRGESPLHF

v_call: TRBV6-6
d_call: .
j_call: TRBJ1-1
cdr3_aa: CASSGGRRTTEAFF

v_call: TRBV9
d_call: .
j_call: TRBJ1-2
cdr3_aa: CASSGLKGYGYTF

v_call: TRBV5-1
d_call: .
j_call: TRBJ2-1
cdr3_aa: CASSLEAGWNNEQFF

v_call: TRBV11-2
d_call: TRBD2
j_call: TRBJ2-1
cdr3_aa: CASSLDRGTSRVFF

v_call: TRBV15
d_call: .
j_call: TRBJ1-6
cdr3_aa: CATSRTENNSPLHF

v_call: TRBV3-1/TRBV3-2
d_call: .
j_call: TRBJ1-2
cdr3_aa: CASSPPDTDNYGYTF

v_call: TRBV13
d_call: .
j_call: TRBJ1-2
cdr3_aa: CASRAEAGGYTF

v_call: TRBV7-2
d_call: .
j_call: TRBJ2-7
cdr3_aa: CASSPYFTRGYEQYF

v_call: TRBV3-1/TRBV3-2
d_call: TRBD1
j_call: TRBJ2-2
cdr3_aa: CASSQGTGAGELFF